The text below deals with one T cell receptor (beta chain). Participants were aged about 18 to 100 years from around 25 US areas. Clinical histories supplied by participants themselves formed the basis of cohort assignment. Germline CDR1 is SQVTM and CDR2 is ANQGSEA. The germline V and J ends were trimmed by 4 bases and 2 bases, with 9 bases remaining between them. The CDR3 consists of 12 residues. This sample was included in a study of blood T cell repertoires in COVID-19. Generated by immunoSEQ multiplex PCR, the TCRdb table keeps only in-frame clones and is missing some. This table holds roughly 300,000 clones, 80% to 90% found once.

The receptor was isolated from a woman aged 40 to 49 with acute COVID-19. Material: PBMCs or T cells enriched from blood (not recorded which). The V call is TRBV29-1, the J call TRBJ2-7, with a possible D match to TRBD2 (5 bases). DNA of the CDR3: TGCAGCGTTGTAGGGAGAACCTACGAGCAGTACTTC. Protein product: CSVVGRTYEQYF.